This record concerns one T cell receptor (beta chain) sequence. The sample originates from a study of shared T cell receptors in the human thymus. TCRdb keeps only in-frame clones here, not all; method: immunoSEQ multiplex PCR. The sample has more than 550,000 clones; around 87% are singletons. In germline, CDR1 is LGHNA, CDR2 YSLEER. The CDR3 runs 16 residues. V gave up 0 bases and J gave up 6 bases, with 16 bases separating them. A further study also used this sample, focusing on human thymus T cells.

The chain links TRBV4-3 to TRBJ2-3; tentatively, D is TRBD1 (6 bases). This clonotype was sampled from a boy younger than two with a congenital heart defect. The specimen sequenced was thymocytes. CDR3 loop: CASSQDLGRGLDTQYF. In nucleotides, the CDR3 is TGCGCCAGCAGCCAAGATCTCGGCAGGGGATTGGATACGCAGTATTTT.